Each of the 17 T cell receptor beta chains below was sequenced from the same sample in a study of cytomegalovirus exposure and HLA in healthy donors. This PCR relied on a set of 60 Vbeta primers and 13 Jbeta primers. This table comes from immunoSEQ multiplex PCR, and its TCRdb copy is limited to in-frame clones, with some not included. The table records around 150,000 clones, under 80% of them present only once. Input material: PBMCs. The receptors come from a female donor in good health and CMV-seronegative.

This rearrangement joins TRBV30 to TRBJ2-3; D ambiguous. Germline V gene sequence: CDR1 GTSNPN, CDR2 SVGIG (reference sequence). The CDR3 has 16 residues. Trimming stripped 4 bases from V and 0 bases from J, with 17 bases between. As DNA, the CDR3 is TGTGCCTGGACCCCAGTCGAATATTCTAGCACAGATACGCAGTATTTT. This codes for CAWTPVEYSSTDTQYF.

The chain uses TRBV5-8 and TRBJ2-1; 9 bases map to TRBD1. The V segment lost 1 base and the J segment 6 bases; nucleotides outside the gene matches: 5. The CDR3 extends over 15 amino acids. Germline V gives CDR1 SGHTS, CDR2 YDEGEE. The CDR3 is CASSLRDRVGNEQFF. CDR3 bases: TGTGCCAGCAGCTTGAGGGACAGGGTGGGCAATGAGCAGTTCTTC.

Only one count was recorded for this clone. The CDR3 DNA is TGTGCCTGGACTAGCGGGAGGTGGGGCTCCTACGAGCAGTACTTC. This codes for CAWTSGRWGSYEQYF. The chain employs TRBV30 and TRBJ2-7; 11 positions match TRBD2. Trimming took 4 bases from V and 0 from J; bases not matched to a gene: 5. CDR1 and CDR2 from the germline V gene are GTSNPN and SVGIG (reference sequence). This CDR3 spans 15 amino acids.

This chain connects TRBV6-5 to TRBJ1-5; a possible D gene is TRBD1 (6 bases). Germline CDR1 MNHEY, CDR2 SVGAGI. The CDR3 contains 14 residues. With 10 bases removed from V and 9 bases from J, the gap between germline ends came to 22 bases. The CDR3 DNA reads as TGTGCCACCAAGAGGGCAGGGGATAACACGCCCCAGCATTTT. Residues: CATKRAGDNTPQHF.

V usage is TRBV19 and J usage is TRBJ1-2, with 9 bases fitting TRBD1. The CDR3 extends over 15 amino acids. Per germline, CDR1 LNHDA and CDR2 SQIVND (reference sequence). Losses at the gene ends were 3 bases for V and 6 bases for J; bases not matched to a gene: 8. CDR3 region: CASSISTGGADGYTF. For the CDR3, the DNA is TGTGCCAGTAGTATTTCAACAGGGGGCGCAGATGGCTACACCTTC. Complete variable domain (other parts from reference TRBV19 and TRBJ1-2): DGGITQSPKYLFRKEGQNVTLSCEQNLNHDAMYWYRQDPGQGLRLIYYSQIVNDFQKGDIAEGYSVSREKKESFPLTVTSAQKNPTAFYLCASSISTGGADGYTFGSGTRLTVV.

This clone showed up just a few times. The rearrangement links TRBV6-5 to TRBJ1-1, with a weak D call TRBD1 (6 bases). CDR3 length equals 13 residues. The V end lost 7 bases, the J end lost 4 bases, and 13 bases lay between the germline ends. Germline CDR1 is MNHEY and CDR2 is SVGAGI. The CDR3 nucleotides read TGTGCCAGCACCGAACAGGGAACCACTGAAGCTTTCTTT. Translating it yields CASTEQGTTEAFF.

This clone was seen a handful of times. The rearrangement uses TRBV10-3 and TRBJ2-3; 10 bases match TRBD2. Germline V CDR1 and CDR2: ENHRY, SYGVKD. The J segment lost 1 base and the V segment lost 10 bases, leaving 14 bases of the junction unmatched. CDR3 length: 17 amino acids. CDR3 DNA sequence: TGTGCCACCGGGGGTGAAGCGGGGGGGCCTCGCACAGATACGCAGTATTTT. This translates into CATGGEAGGPRTDTQYF.

The chain employs TRBV15 and TRBJ2-3; 7 nucleotides agree with TRBD2. V trimming: 5 bases; J trimming: 6 bases; junction bases outside the gene matches: 11. Looked up from germline, CDR1 is LNHNV and CDR2 is YYDKDF (reference sequence). The length of the CDR3 is 15 residues. The CDR3 nucleotides read TGTGCCACCAGCCCAGGGTCTCGGGAGGCGGATACGCAGTATTTT. Translation gives CATSPGSREADTQYF.

The CDR3 DNA is TGTGCCAGCAGTTACGGGGACACCACCTACGAGCAGTACTTC. Amino acids: CASSYGDTTYEQYF. V is TRBV6-5 and J is TRBJ2-7; tentative D call: TRBD1 (6 bases). Between the trimmed V and J ends, which lost 2 bases and 2 bases, there was a span of 10 bases. This CDR3 region has 14 residues. Germline CDR1 reads MNHEY; CDR2 reads SVGAGI.

V and J are TRBV30 and TRBJ1-3, with D maybe TRBD1 (5 bases). The V and J ends lost 0 bases and 7 bases respectively, with 13 bases between them. Germline loops: CDR1 GTSNPN, CDR2 SVGIG (reference sequence). CDR3 length: 14 residues. The CDR3 bases are TGTGCCTGGAGTGTAAGGGCTCGGGGGAACACCATATATTTT. Translated, it gives CAWSVRARGNTIYF.

The chain carries TRBV23-1 and TRBJ2-7; 11 bases are a match to TRBD2. TRBV23-1 belongs to the ORF category, with a function that is uncertain. The CDR3 contains 14 residues. V trimming: 3 bases; J trimming: 2 bases; junction bases outside the gene matches: 0. CDR3 residues: CASSQTSGTYEQYF. CDR3 in DNA: TGCGCCAGCAGTCAGACTAGCGGGACCTACGAGCAGTACTTC.

V gene TRBV5-1 combines with J gene TRBJ1-4; D may be TRBD1 (5 bases). CDR3 size: 15 residues. Germline assignment: CDR1 SGHRS and CDR2 YFSETQ. Trimming stripped 4 bases from V and 5 bases from J, with 15 bases between. CDR3 protein: CASSEGAGENEKLFF. CDR3 DNA sequence: TGCGCCAGCAGCGAAGGGGCTGGGGAAAATGAAAAACTGTTTTTT. The full variable domain, its missing parts supplied by reference TRBV5-1 and TRBJ1-4, is KAGVTQTPRYLIKTRGQQVTLSCSPISGHRSVSWYQQTPGQGLQFLFEYFSETQRNKGNFPGRFSGRQFSNSRSEMNVSTLELGDSALYLCASSEGAGENEKLFFGSGTQLSVL.

CDR3 amino acids: CASSEPSRGYTF. The CDR3 region has the DNA TGTGCCAGCAGTGAACCCAGTCGTGGCTACACCTTC. V and J are TRBV2 and TRBJ1-2; D is uncertain. CDR1 and CDR2 (germline): SNHLY, FYNNEI. This CDR3 region has 12 residues. The germline V and J ends were trimmed by 2 bases and 7 bases, with 8 bases remaining between them.

The chain combines TRBV10-3 with TRBJ2-1, with D tentatively TRBD2 (6 bases). Trimming left V 8 bases short and J 3 bases short, with 11 bases between. The CDR3 covers 13 residues. Germline V gives CDR1 ENHRY, CDR2 SYGVKD. The CDR3 nucleotides read TGTGCCATCTGGGAGCGGGTCTACAATGAGCAGTTCTTC. It is translated as CAIWERVYNEQFF.

About this clone itself: The sample has other DNA sequences that encode this CDR3 too. In DNA, the CDR3 is TGTGCCAGCACGGGACAGGAGGTTGAGCCCCAGCATTTT. This codes for CASTGQEVEPQHF. The chain is built from TRBV2 and TRBJ1-5; TRBD1 matches 8 bases. The CDR3 covers 13 residues. V trimming: 7 bases; J trimming: 8 bases; junction bases outside the gene matches: 7. Per the germline V gene, CDR1 is SNHLY and CDR2 is FYNNEI.

V gene TRBV5-5 combines with J gene TRBJ1-5; D is perhaps TRBD1 (6 bases). This CDR3 spans 15 amino acids. CDR1 is SGHKS and CDR2 is YYEKEE in the germline V gene (reference sequence). The germline V and J ends were trimmed by 3 bases and 3 bases, with 13 bases remaining between them. The CDR3 coding sequence is TGTGCCAGCAGCTATGAACAGGGTTACAATCAGCCCCAGCATTTT. This codes for CASSYEQGYNQPQHF.

V gene TRBV7-8 combines with J gene TRBJ2-4, with D unclear. The CDR3 spans 14 residues. Trimming removed 3 bases at V and 1 base at J, with 7 bases between. Germline V CDR1 and CDR2: SGHVS, FQNEAQ. The CDR3 nucleotides read TGTGCCAGCAGCTTCTTTGAGGCCAAAAACATTCAGTACTTC. Amino acid sequence: CASSFFEAKNIQYF.